Listed below are T cell receptor beta chains from one sample, sequenced in a study of T cells after yellow fever vaccination. MiXCR was run by TCRdb on the 5' RACE reads, yielding one entry per CDR3 protein. This repertoire shows a few hundred thousand distinct CDR3 sequences, approximately 10% found once; its top ten account for roughly 18%. The source was PBMCs, collected on the day of the first yellow fever vaccination. These receptors came from a man aged 18-30 years who received the YFV17D yellow fever vaccine. CDR3s include the opening cysteine and the closing phenylalanine or tryptophan. The D gene is left open where the match is weak. Rows give clone size only sometimes, using once, few, many, or a class for an expanded clone.

CDR3 protein	CDR3 DNA	V gene	D gene	J gene	clone size
CASSLIGGGDQPQHF	TGTGCCAGCAGTTTGATAGGAGGGGGGGATCAGCCCCAGCATTTT	TRBV12-3/TRBV12-4	NA	TRBJ1-5	few
CASSLRDGDSPLHF	TGTGCCAGCAGTCTCCGGGACGGGGATTCACCCCTCCACTTT	TRBV12-3/TRBV12-4	NA	TRBJ1-6	few
CASSLSSGGLDEQFF	TGTGCCAGCAGCTTATCTAGCGGGGGGCTAGATGAGCAGTTCTTC	TRBV7-3	TRBD2	TRBJ2-1	few
CASSIRLAGAFQETQYF	TGTGCCAGTAGTATACGCCTAGCGGGGGCCTTCCAAGAGACCCAGTACTTC	TRBV19	TRBD2	TRBJ2-5	few
CATSDLGQGNENTQYF	TGTGCCACCAGTGATTTGGGACAGGGGAACGAAAATACGCAGTATTTT	TRBV24-1	TRBD1	TRBJ2-3	few
CASREGGSNYGYTF	TGTGCCAGCAGGGAGGGGGGCTCTAACTATGGCTACACCTTC	TRBV7-2	NA	TRBJ1-2	NA
CASSQLQGSQETQYF	TGTGCCAGCAGTCAACTACAGGGGAGTCAAGAGACCCAGTACTTC	TRBV12-3/TRBV12-4	TRBD1	TRBJ2-5	few
CASSLQGTGQFF	TGTGCCAGCAGCTTACAGGGGACAGGTCAATTCTTC	TRBV11-2	TRBD1	TRBJ2-1	NA
CSAREDSQGGYTF	TGCAGTGCTAGAGAAGACAGTCAGGGCGGCTACACCTTC	TRBV20-1	NA	TRBJ1-2	NA
CVSTTSGVTDTQYF	TGTGTCAGCACCACTAGCGGCGTCACAGATACGCAGTATTTT	TRBV28	TRBD2	TRBJ2-3	NA
CASSPWKGAVGNIQYF	TGTGCCAGCAGCCCCTGGAAAGGGGCCGTGGGTAACATTCAGTACTTC	TRBV6-2/TRBV6-3	NA	TRBJ2-4	NA
CASSLQPGQGTMNTEAFF	TGCGCCAGCAGCTTGCAACCGGGACAGGGGACCATGAACACTGAAGCTTTCTTT	TRBV5-1	TRBD1	TRBJ1-1	few
CASSPGYAEAFF	TGTGCCAGCAGTCCAGGGTACGCTGAAGCTTTCTTT	TRBV12-3/TRBV12-4	NA	TRBJ1-1	few
CASSLRRSSYNEQFF	TGTGCCAGCAGCTTACGGAGGAGCTCCTACAATGAGCAGTTCTTC	TRBV7-2	NA	TRBJ2-1	few
CSANRGSEETQYF	TGCAGTGCTAACAGGGGTTCGGAAGAGACCCAGTACTTC	TRBV20-1	TRBD1	TRBJ2-5	NA
CATSDSSGANVLTF	TGTGCCACCAGTGATAGTTCCGGGGCCAACGTCCTGACTTTC	TRBV24-1	NA	TRBJ2-6	few
CASSQDSTVRQYF	TGTGCCAGCAGCCAAGATAGCACCGTTAGGCAGTATTTT	TRBV3-1	NA	TRBJ2-3	few
CASSLSGRGRPYEQYF	TGTGCCAGCAGTTTATCTGGGCGGGGGAGACCCTACGAGCAGTACTTC	TRBV27	TRBD2	TRBJ2-7	NA
CSVEPAGTDTQYF	TGCAGCGTTGAGCCAGCGGGTACAGATACGCAGTATTTT	TRBV29-1	NA	TRBJ2-3	NA
CASSSPGVVGSPLHF	TGTGCCAGCTCCTCCCCAGGGGTAGTGGGATCACCCCTCCACTTT	TRBV4-2	NA	TRBJ1-6	NA
CASSISDRDSPLHF	TGTGCCAGCAGTATATCAGACAGGGATTCACCCCTCCACTTT	TRBV12-3/TRBV12-4	TRBD1	TRBJ1-6	NA
CATSDSTGGGGSTDTQYF	TGTGCCACCAGTGACTCAACAGGCGGGGGGGGAAGCACAGATACGCAGTATTTT	TRBV24-1	TRBD2	TRBJ2-3	NA
CASSHTGTGNTGELFF	TGTGCCAGCAGCCATACCGGGACAGGAAACACCGGGGAGCTGTTTTTT	TRBV6-2/TRBV6-3	TRBD1	TRBJ2-2	NA
CASSWGPGGETQYF	TGTGCCAGCAGCTGGGGGCCGGGGGGAGAGACCCAGTACTTC	TRBV7-9	NA	TRBJ2-5	many
CASRVGGGATEQFF	TGCGCCAGCAGGGTGGGCGGGGGGGCCACTGAGCAGTTCTTC	TRBV4-1	TRBD2	TRBJ2-1	NA
CASSFDRANEQFF	TGTGCCAGCAGTTTCGACAGGGCAAATGAGCAGTTCTTC	TRBV6-5	TRBD1	TRBJ2-1	many
CASSSRRWEQYF	TGTGCCAGCAGTTCCCGCCGATGGGAGCAGTACTTC	TRBV6-5	NA	TRBJ2-7	NA
CASSQLTGNQPQHF	TGTGCCAGCAGCCAACTAACAGGGAATCAGCCCCAGCATTTT	TRBV4-2	NA	TRBJ1-5	NA
CASSFSGAKETQYF	TGTGCCAGCAGCTTTAGCGGGGCGAAAGAGACCCAGTACTTC	TRBV5-4	TRBD2	TRBJ2-5	many
CASRGPWGYTF	TGTGCCAGCAGAGGCCCATGGGGCTACACCTTC	TRBV6-6	NA	TRBJ1-2	NA
CAISPYTSGGAENEQFF	TGTGCCATCAGTCCATACACTAGCGGGGGGGCAGAAAATGAGCAGTTCTTC	TRBV10-3	TRBD2	TRBJ2-1	NA
CASSKGQAPNEKLFF	TGTGCCAGCAGCAAAGGACAGGCCCCAAATGAAAAACTGTTTTTT	TRBV7-2	TRBD1	TRBJ1-4	NA
CASSLAAGGVDTQYF	TGTGCCAGCAGCTTAGCGGCGGGCGGAGTGGATACGCAGTATTTT	TRBV7-2	NA	TRBJ2-3	few
CASSQDQGTEKTGELFF	TGCGCCAGCAGCCAAGATCAGGGGACAGAGAAGACCGGGGAGCTGTTTTTT	TRBV4-1	TRBD1	TRBJ2-2	NA
CASSFGVGAQYF	TGTGCCAGCAGTTTCGGCGTCGGAGCCCAGTACTTC	TRBV12-3/TRBV12-4	NA	TRBJ2-5	NA
CASSSVSRGGTDTQYF	TGTGCCAGCAGCTCCGTCTCGCGGGGAGGGACAGATACGCAGTATTTT	TRBV11-2	TRBD2	TRBJ2-3	NA
CASRTYDITGAKYGAFF	TGTGCCAGCCGAACCTACGACATTACAGGGGCAAAATATGGAGCTTTCTTT	TRBV12-3/TRBV12-4	TRBD1	TRBJ1-1	medium-sized